The 25 T cell receptor beta chains below all came from one sample that was sequenced in a study of blood T cell repertoires in COVID-19. The protocol was immunoSEQ multiplex PCR, while the TCRdb copy is restricted to in-frame clones and leaves out a portion. The sample includes about 89,000 clones, roughly 80% seen only once; the top ten take roughly 10%. Specimen: peripheral blood. These receptors were collected from a woman of 80 years or more with acute or convalescent COVID-19.

This rearrangement joins TRBV3-1 (or the pseudogene TRBV3-2) to TRBJ2-1; the match to TRBD2 covers 9 bases. There are 16 residues in the CDR3. The V segment lost 8 bases and the J segment 6 bases; nucleotides outside the gene matches: 14. In germline, CDR1 is LGHDT, CDR2 YNNKEL (reference sequence). CDR3 amino acids: CASVRASGAVGNEQFF. Here the CDR3 DNA reads TGTGCCAGCGTTCGGGCTAGCGGGGCCGTAGGCAATGAGCAGTTCTTC.

V usage is TRBV10-3 and J usage is TRBJ1-1, with D unclear. Germline loops: CDR1 ENHRY, CDR2 SYGVKD. Trimming took off 2 bases at V and 4 bases at J, with 8 bases between the two ends. The CDR3 totals 13 residues. The CDR3 loop reads CAISETRGTEAFF. The CDR3 DNA reads as TGTGCCATCAGTGAGACCAGAGGCACTGAAGCTTTCTTT.

V gene TRBV4-1 combines with J gene TRBJ2-3; TRBD2 is a possible D gene (6 bases). This CDR3 is 16 amino acids long. Deletions cut 1 base from V and 1 base from J, with 12 bases between. CDR1 is MGHRA and CDR2 is YSYEKL in the germline V gene. CDR3 amino acids: CASSQGYSGRTDTQYF. Here the CDR3 DNA reads TGCGCCAGCAGCCAAGGGTATAGCGGACGCACAGATACGCAGTATTTT.

This chain joins TRBV4-2 and TRBJ1-4; 7 bases line up with TRBD1. Germline loops: CDR1 LGHNA, CDR2 YNFKEQ. CDR3 length: 17 residues. With 0 bases clipped from V and 4 bases from J, the junction kept 8 bases outside the gene matches. CDR3 amino acids: CASSQELRGRLNEKLFF. In DNA form, the CDR3 reads TGTGCCAGCAGCCAAGAGTTAAGGGGGCGTCTTAATGAAAAACTGTTTTTT.

The gene calls are TRBV5-4 and TRBJ1-1; no reliable D call. V lost 0 bases to trimming and J lost 2 bases, with 5 bases between them. Germline CDR1 SGHNT, CDR2 YYREEE (reference sequence). This CDR3 is 13 amino acids long. Written as DNA, the CDR3 is TGTGCCAGCAGCTTGGACAGCAACACTGAAGCTTTCTTT. Translating gives CASSLDSNTEAFF.

The J gene is TRBJ1-2, the V gene TRBV19; 7 bases are a match to TRBD1. The trim removed 6 bases at V and 4 bases at J, leaving 14 bases unmatched. The CDR3 has 16 residues. The germline V gene has CDR1 LNHDA and CDR2 SQIVND (reference sequence). In DNA, the CDR3 is TGTGCCAGTAGCCCTAGTCCGGGACAGTGGCTCTATGGCTACACCTTC. Encoded protein: CASSPSPGQWLYGYTF.

The V gene is TRBV6-5, the J gene TRBJ1-6, with D possibly matching TRBD1 (5 bases). CDR3 length equals 14 residues. CDR1 and CDR2 (germline): MNHEY, SVGAGI. V was shortened by 4 bases and J by 12 bases, with 16 bases between the two germline ends. As DNA, the CDR3 is TGTGCCAGCAGTTCGTCGGGTGTGGGGGGACCCCTCCACTTT. Its translation is CASSSSGVGGPLHF.

The genes are TRBV5-1 and TRBJ1-2, with TRBD1 as a possible D gene (6 bases). The ends were cut back, 3 bases at V and 2 bases at J, with 11 bases in the middle. The CDR3 sequence is 14 residues long. The germline V gene encodes CDR1 SGHRS and CDR2 YFSETQ. CDR3 in DNA: TGCGCCAGCAGCTCCGAGGGGGGGAACTATGGCTACACCTTC. The encoded protein is CASSSEGGNYGYTF.

This clone was found a few times. This sequence joins TRBV6-5 and TRBJ1-2, with 8 positions matching TRBD1. V was pared by 8 bases and J by 2 bases, with 4 bases of the junction left unmatched. Germline-derived CDR1 and CDR2 are MNHEY and SVGAGI. CDR3 length: 13 amino acids. CDR3 residues: CASVGDRNYGYTF. CDR3 bases: TGTGCCAGCGTGGGGGACAGGAACTATGGCTACACCTTC.

V gene TRBV5-1 combines with J gene TRBJ2-7, with 8 bases lining up with TRBD1. CDR3 size: 13 residues. The germline V gene encodes CDR1 SGHRS and CDR2 YFSETQ. V lost 5 bases and J lost 6; bases outside the gene matches: 7. The CDR3 sequence is CASRATGGFEQYF. The CDR3 DNA reads TGCGCCAGCAGAGCCACAGGGGGGTTCGAGCAGTACTTC.

This clone was counted only a few times. The chain uses TRBV6-2 or TRBV6-3 and TRBJ1-5; D gene unclear. CDR3 length: 16 amino acids. The V gene's germline CDR1 is MNHEY and CDR2 SVGEGT. V was trimmed by 0 bases and J by 5 bases, leaving 14 bases between them. CDR3 DNA sequence: TGTGCCAGCAGTTACTCGTCGGCCTTGGGCCATCAGCCCCAGCATTTT. This sequence encodes CASSYSSALGHQPQHF.

The chain couples TRBV28 to TRBJ1-2; 11 bases are shared with TRBD1. V lost 3 bases to trimming and J lost 6 bases; unmatched junction nucleotides: 6. This CDR3 has 15 residues. The germline gives CDR1 MDHEN, CDR2 SYDVKM. This chain's CDR3 is CASSLERTGGHGYTF. CDR3 in DNA: TGTGCCAGCAGTTTGGAAAGGACAGGGGGCCATGGCTACACCTTC.

The V and J genes are TRBV11-2 and TRBJ1-1, with D perhaps TRBD1 (6 bases). Trimming took 5 bases from V and 3 from J, leaving 10 bases between them. This CDR3 has 13 residues. The germline gives CDR1 SGHAT, CDR2 FQNNGV. As DNA, the CDR3 is TGTGCCAGCAGCCTAGGACAGTACACTGAAGCTTTCTTT. This sequence encodes CASSLGQYTEAFF. Full variable domain (remainder filled in from reference TRBV11-2 and TRBJ1-1): EAGVAQSPRYKIIEKRQSVAFWCNPISGHATLYWYQQILGQGPKLLIQFQNNGVVDDSQLPKDRFSAERLKGVDSTLKIQPAKLEDSAVYLCASSLGQYTEAFFGQGTRLTVV.

The gene calls are TRBV6-5 and TRBJ2-5; 7 nucleotides align to TRBD1. The CDR3 loop spans 12 amino acids. The V and J ends lost 8 bases and 5 bases, in that order; junction bases with no gene match: 5. Germline-derived CDR1 and CDR2 are MNHEY and SVGAGI. This CDR3 reads CASADRAETQYF. The CDR3 nucleotides are TGTGCCAGCGCTGACAGGGCGGAGACCCAGTACTTC.

The table lists this clone with a count of one. This chain connects TRBV3-1 (or the pseudogene TRBV3-2) to TRBJ2-1; possibly TRBD2 for D (6 bases). CDR3 length equals 15 residues. CDR1 and CDR2 (germline): LGHDT, YNNKEL (reference sequence). Trimming pared 6 bases from V and 4 bases from J, leaving 16 bases between. In nucleotides, the CDR3 is TGTGCCAGCAGTGAGACTAGGGCGCTTTACAATGAGCAGTTCTTC. Translated, it gives CASSETRALYNEQFF.

The chain is built from TRBV5-4 and TRBJ2-1; D might be TRBD1 (6 bases). Germline CDR1 is SGHNT and CDR2 is YYREEE (reference sequence). The CDR3 length is 14 residues. Between the trimmed V and J ends, which lost 5 bases and 7 bases, there was a span of 16 bases. Here the CDR3 DNA reads TGTGCCAGCAGGACCGGGACAAGGGAAAATGAGCAGTTCTTC. This translates into CASRTGTRENEQFF.

CDR3 sequence: CASSQGGSGRGETQYF. CDR3 in DNA: TGTGCCAGCAGCCAAGGTGGAAGCGGCAGGGGTGAGACCCAGTACTTC. V is TRBV3-1 (or the pseudogene TRBV3-2) and J is TRBJ2-5; D is possibly TRBD1 (6 bases). Trimming pared 1 base from V and 5 bases from J, leaving 17 bases between. CDR1 and CDR2 (germline): LGHDT, YNNKEL (reference sequence). CDR3 length: 16 residues.

This clone appeared once. This chain joins TRBV24-1 and TRBJ2-2; a possible D gene is TRBD1 (6 bases). The germline V gene encodes CDR1 KGHDR and CDR2 SFDVKD. With 4 bases removed from V and 2 bases from J, the gap between germline ends came to 16 bases. This CDR3 region has 17 residues. In nucleotides, the CDR3 is TGTGCCACCAGTGACGGGTCCGGGACAATAAACACCGGGGAGCTGTTTTTT. Its translation: CATSDGSGTINTGELFF.

This chain joins TRBV5-1 and TRBJ2-3; 8 bases are shared with TRBD1. Germline assignment: CDR1 SGHRS and CDR2 YFSETQ. With V trimmed by 4 bases and J by 2 bases, 6 bases remained unmatched. This CDR3 spans 15 amino acids. The CDR3 sequence is CASSGQGRATDTQYF. CDR3 sequence (DNA): TGCGCCAGCAGCGGACAGGGTAGAGCCACAGATACGCAGTATTTT. Complete variable domain (other parts from reference TRBV5-1 and TRBJ2-3): KAGVTQTPRYLIKTRGQQVTLSCSPISGHRSVSWYQQTPGQGLQFLFEYFSETQRNKGNFPGRFSGRQFSNSRSEMNVSTLELGDSALYLCASSGQGRATDTQYFGPGTRLTVL.

The chain recombines TRBV6-6 with TRBJ2-6; TRBD1 aligns across 7 bases. V gave up 7 bases and J gave up 2 bases; unmatched junction bases: 2. This CDR3 region has 14 residues. Germline-derived CDR1 and CDR2 are MNHNY and SVGAGI (reference sequence). The CDR3 bases are TGTGCCAGCACACAGGGGACTGGGGCCAACGTCCTGACTTTC. As protein: CASTQGTGANVLTF.

This chain joins TRBV11-3 and TRBJ2-5; 13 nucleotides line up with TRBD2. CDR1 and CDR2 (germline): SGHNT, YENEEA. J lost 4 bases, V lost 5 bases, and 7 bases had no gene match. The CDR3 contains 16 residues. Here the CDR3 DNA reads TGTGCCAGCAGCCCTGGGACTAGCGGGGTATCAGAGACCCAGTACTTC. It encodes CASSPGTSGVSETQYF.

The CDR3 DNA reads as TGCGCCAGCAGTGAGGGGGCTGGGGCCAATGAGCAGTTCTTC. It specifies CASSEGAGANEQFF. This chain uses TRBV10-1 with TRBJ2-1, with a tentative D call TRBD1 (5 bases). The V gene's germline CDR1 is WNHNN and CDR2 SYGVQD (reference sequence). Trimming took off 2 bases at V and 6 bases at J, with 11 bases between the two ends. The CDR3 has 14 amino acids.

The chain carries TRBV13 and TRBJ1-2; 7 bases are shared with TRBD1. CDR3 length equals 22 residues. CDR1 is PRHDT, CDR2 FYEKMQ, per germline (reference sequence). J was trimmed by 0 bases and V by 5 bases; bases with no gene match: 27. CDR3 nucleotide sequence: TGTGCCAGCAGCCCCCGGACAGGTTATGTTGGCGTCGATCAACTAGCTAACTATGGCTACACCTTC. As protein: CASSPRTGYVGVDQLANYGYTF.

The chain couples TRBV11-2 to TRBJ1-1, with D hard to call. Trimming left V 4 bases short and J 3 bases short, with 15 bases between. Germline V gene lookup returns CDR1 SGHAT and CDR2 FQNNGV. The CDR3 totals 15 residues. This CDR3 reads CASSSDGGSYTEAFF. CDR3 coding DNA: TGTGCCAGCAGCTCGGACGGAGGATCGTACACTGAAGCTTTCTTT.

This chain uses TRBV5-1 with TRBJ2-7; D not resolved. Germline assignment: CDR1 SGHRS and CDR2 YFSETQ. This CDR3 contains 12 residues. Trimming took 0 bases from V and 5 from J, leaving 6 bases between them. CDR3 DNA: TGCGCCAGCAGCTTGGGGCTCCACGAGCAGTACTTC. It translates to CASSLGLHEQYF.